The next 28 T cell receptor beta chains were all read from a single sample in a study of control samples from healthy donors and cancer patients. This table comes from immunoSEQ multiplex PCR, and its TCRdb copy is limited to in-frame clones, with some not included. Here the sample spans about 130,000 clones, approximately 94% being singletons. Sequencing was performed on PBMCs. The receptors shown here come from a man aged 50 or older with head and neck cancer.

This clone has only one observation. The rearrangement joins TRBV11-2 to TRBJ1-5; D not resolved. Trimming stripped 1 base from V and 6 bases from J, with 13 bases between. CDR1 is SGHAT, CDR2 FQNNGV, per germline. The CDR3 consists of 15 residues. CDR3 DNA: TGTGCCAGCAGCTTAGGGTACGATCCGGGTCAGCCCCAGCATTTT. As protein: CASSLGYDPGQPQHF.

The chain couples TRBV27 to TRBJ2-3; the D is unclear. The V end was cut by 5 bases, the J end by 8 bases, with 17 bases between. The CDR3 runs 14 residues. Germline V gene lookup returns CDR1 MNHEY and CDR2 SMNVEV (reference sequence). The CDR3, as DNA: TGTGCCAGCAGTGTCACGTCAAGTGCATTTACGCAGTATTTT. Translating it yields CASSVTSSAFTQYF.

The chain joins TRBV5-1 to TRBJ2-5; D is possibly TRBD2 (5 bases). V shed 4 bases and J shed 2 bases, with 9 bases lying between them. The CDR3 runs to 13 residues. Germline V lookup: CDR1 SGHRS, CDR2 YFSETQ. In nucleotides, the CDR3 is TGCGCCAGCAGCATCGGGGTACAAGAGACCCAGTACTTC. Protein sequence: CASSIGVQETQYF.

In DNA form, the CDR3 reads TGTGCCAGCAGGATCGTCCAGACGGCTTTCTTT. It is translated as CASRIVQTAFF. The chain is built from TRBV2 and TRBJ1-1; D remains unclear. Per germline, CDR1 SNHLY and CDR2 FYNNEI. The CDR3 contains 11 residues. V was clipped by 6 bases and J by 11 bases, with 13 bases between them.

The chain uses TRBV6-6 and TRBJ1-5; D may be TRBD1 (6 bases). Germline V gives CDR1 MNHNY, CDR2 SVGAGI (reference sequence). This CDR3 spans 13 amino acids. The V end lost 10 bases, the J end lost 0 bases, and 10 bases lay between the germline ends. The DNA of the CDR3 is TGTGCCACCGGACAGAATAGCAATCAGCCCCAGCATTTT. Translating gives CATGQNSNQPQHF.

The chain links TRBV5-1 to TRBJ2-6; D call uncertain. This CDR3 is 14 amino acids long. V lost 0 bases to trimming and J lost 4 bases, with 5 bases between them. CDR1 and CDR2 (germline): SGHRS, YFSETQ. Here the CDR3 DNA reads TGCGCCAGCAGCTTGGGAGCCGGGGCCAACGTCCTGACTTTC. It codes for CASSLGAGANVLTF.

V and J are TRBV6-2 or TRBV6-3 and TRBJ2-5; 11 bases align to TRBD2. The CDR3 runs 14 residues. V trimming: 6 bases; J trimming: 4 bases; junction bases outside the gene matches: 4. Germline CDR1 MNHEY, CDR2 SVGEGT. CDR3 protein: CASSRGTSGETQYF. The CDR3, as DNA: TGTGCCAGCAGCAGGGGGACTAGCGGAGAGACCCAGTACTTC.

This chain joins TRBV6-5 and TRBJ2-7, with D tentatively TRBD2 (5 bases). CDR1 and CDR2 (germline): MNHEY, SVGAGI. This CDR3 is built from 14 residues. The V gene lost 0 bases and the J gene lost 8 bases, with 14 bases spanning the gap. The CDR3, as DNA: TGTGCCAGCAGTTACTCCTCGGGAAGGAAAAAGCAGTACTTC. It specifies CASSYSSGRKKQYF.

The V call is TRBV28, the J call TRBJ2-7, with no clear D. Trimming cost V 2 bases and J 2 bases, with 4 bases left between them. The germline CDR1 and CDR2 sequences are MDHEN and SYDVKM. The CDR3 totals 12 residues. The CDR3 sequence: CASSLTPYEQYF. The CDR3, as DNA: TGTGCCAGCAGTTTAACTCCCTACGAGCAGTACTTC.

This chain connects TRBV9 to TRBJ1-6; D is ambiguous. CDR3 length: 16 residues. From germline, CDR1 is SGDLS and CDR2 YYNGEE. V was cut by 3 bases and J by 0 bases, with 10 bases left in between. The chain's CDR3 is CASSADSRSYNSPLHF. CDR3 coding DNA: TGTGCCAGCAGCGCTGACTCCCGCTCCTATAATTCACCCCTCCACTTT. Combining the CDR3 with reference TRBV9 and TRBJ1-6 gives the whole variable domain DSGVTQTPKHLITATGQRVTLRCSPRSGDLSVYWYQQSLDQGLQFLIQYYNGEERAKGNILERFSAQQFPDLHSELNLSSLELGDSALYFCASSADSRSYNSPLHFGNGTRLTVT.

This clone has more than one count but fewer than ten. The CDR3 reads CASSAVGGGYEQYF. The CDR3 coding sequence is TGTGCCAGCAGCGCCGTCGGCGGGGGCTACGAGCAGTACTTC. The rearrangement uses TRBV6-2 or TRBV6-3 and TRBJ2-7; 7 bases fit TRBD2. Germline V gene lookup returns CDR1 MNHEY and CDR2 SVGEGT. V lost 6 bases to trimming and J lost 3 bases; unmatched junction nucleotides: 8. This CDR3 is built from 14 residues.

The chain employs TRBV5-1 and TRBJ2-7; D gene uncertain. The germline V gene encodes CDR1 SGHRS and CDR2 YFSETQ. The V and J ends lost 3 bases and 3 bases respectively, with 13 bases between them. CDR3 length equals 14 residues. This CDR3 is CASSSRTANYEQYF. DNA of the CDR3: TGCGCCAGCAGCTCTCGGACGGCTAACTACGAGCAGTACTTC. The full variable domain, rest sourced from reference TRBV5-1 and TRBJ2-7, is KAGVTQTPRYLIKTRGQQVTLSCSPISGHRSVSWYQQTPGQGLQFLFEYFSETQRNKGNFPGRFSGRQFSNSRSEMNVSTLELGDSALYLCASSSRTANYEQYFGPGTRLTVT.

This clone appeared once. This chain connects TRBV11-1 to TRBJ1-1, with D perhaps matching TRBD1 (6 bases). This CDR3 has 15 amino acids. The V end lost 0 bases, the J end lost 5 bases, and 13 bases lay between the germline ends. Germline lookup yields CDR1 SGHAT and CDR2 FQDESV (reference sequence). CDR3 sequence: CASSLAAGVRTEAFF. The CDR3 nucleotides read TGTGCCAGCAGCTTAGCGGCAGGGGTCAGGACTGAAGCTTTCTTT.

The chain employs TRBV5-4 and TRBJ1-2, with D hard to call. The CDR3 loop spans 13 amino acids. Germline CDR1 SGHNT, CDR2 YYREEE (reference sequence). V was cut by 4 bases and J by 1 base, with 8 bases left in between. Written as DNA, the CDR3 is TGTGCCAGCAGCGTGGGAGGTAACTATGGCTACACCTTC. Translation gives CASSVGGNYGYTF.

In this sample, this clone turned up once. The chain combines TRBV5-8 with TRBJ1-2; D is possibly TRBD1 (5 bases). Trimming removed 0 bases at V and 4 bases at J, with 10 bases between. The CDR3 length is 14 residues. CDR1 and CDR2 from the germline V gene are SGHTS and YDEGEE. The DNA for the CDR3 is TGTGCCAGCAGCTTGGCCTTCGGGGGCTATGGCTACACCTTC. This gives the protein CASSLAFGGYGYTF.

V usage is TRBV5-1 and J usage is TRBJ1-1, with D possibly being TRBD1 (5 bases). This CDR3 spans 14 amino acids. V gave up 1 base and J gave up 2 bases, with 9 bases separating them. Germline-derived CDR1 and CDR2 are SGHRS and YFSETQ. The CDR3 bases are TGCGCCAGCAGCTTGTCGGGGGACAACACTGAAGCTTTCTTT. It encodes CASSLSGDNTEAFF.

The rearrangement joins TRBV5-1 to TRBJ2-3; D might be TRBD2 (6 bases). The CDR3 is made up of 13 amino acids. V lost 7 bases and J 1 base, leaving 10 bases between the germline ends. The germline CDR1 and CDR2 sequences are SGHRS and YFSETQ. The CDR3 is CASGSGRTDTQYF. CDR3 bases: TGCGCCAGCGGAAGCGGGCGCACAGATACGCAGTATTTT.

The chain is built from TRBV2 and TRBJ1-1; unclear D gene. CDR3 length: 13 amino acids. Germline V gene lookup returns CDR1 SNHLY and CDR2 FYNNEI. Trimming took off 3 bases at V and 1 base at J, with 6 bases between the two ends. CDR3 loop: CASSDGRNTEAFF. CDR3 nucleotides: TGTGCCAGCAGTGACGGCAGGAACACTGAAGCTTTCTTT.

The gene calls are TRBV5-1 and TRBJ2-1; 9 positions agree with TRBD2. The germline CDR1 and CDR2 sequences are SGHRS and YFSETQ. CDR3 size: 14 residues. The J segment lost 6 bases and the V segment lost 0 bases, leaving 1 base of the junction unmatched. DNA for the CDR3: TGCGCCAGCAGCTTGGTACTAGCGGGCAATGAGCAGTTCTTC. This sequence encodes CASSLVLAGNEQFF.

CDR3 in amino acids: CATSRWGEDYGYTF. CDR3 DNA sequence: TGTGCCACCAGCAGGTGGGGGGAGGACTATGGCTACACCTTC. V is TRBV15 and J is TRBJ1-2, with a possible D match to TRBD1 (5 bases). Germline V gene lookup returns CDR1 LNHNV and CDR2 YYDKDF (reference sequence). Trimming cost V 3 bases and J 3 bases, with 11 bases left between them. There are 14 residues in the CDR3.

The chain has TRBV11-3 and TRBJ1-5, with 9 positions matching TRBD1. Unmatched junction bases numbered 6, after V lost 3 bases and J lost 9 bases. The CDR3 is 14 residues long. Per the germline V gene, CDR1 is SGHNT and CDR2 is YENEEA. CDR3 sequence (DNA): TGTGCCAGCAGCTTGGGGACAGGGTTACGGCCCCAGCATTTT. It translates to CASSLGTGLRPQHF.

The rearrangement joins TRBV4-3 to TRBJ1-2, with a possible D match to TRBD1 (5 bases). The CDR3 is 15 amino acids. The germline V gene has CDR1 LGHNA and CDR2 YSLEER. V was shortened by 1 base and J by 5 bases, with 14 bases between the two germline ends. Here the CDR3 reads CASSQVASWGYGYTF. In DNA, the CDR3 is TGCGCCAGCAGCCAAGTGGCCTCCTGGGGGTATGGCTACACCTTC.

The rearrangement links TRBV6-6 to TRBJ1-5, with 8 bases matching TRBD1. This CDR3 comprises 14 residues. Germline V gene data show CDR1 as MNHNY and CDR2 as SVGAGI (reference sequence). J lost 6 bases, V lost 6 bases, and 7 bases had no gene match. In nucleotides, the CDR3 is TGTGCCAGCAGGTCAGGGGGCTCGGGTCAGCCCCAGCATTTT. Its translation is CASRSGGSGQPQHF.

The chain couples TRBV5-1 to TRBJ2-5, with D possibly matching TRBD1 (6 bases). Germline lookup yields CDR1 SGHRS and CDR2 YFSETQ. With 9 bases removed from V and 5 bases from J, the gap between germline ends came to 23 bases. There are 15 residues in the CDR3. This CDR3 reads CATREGVGPQETQYF. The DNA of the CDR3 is TGCGCCACCCGTGAGGGGGTGGGACCCCAGGAGACCCAGTACTTC.

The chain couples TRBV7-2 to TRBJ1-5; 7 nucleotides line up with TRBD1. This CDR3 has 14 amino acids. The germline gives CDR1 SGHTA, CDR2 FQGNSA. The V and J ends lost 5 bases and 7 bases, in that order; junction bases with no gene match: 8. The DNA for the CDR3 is TGTGCCAGCAGCCTGCGAGGGGGCTGGCAGCCCCAGCATTTT. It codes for CASSLRGGWQPQHF.

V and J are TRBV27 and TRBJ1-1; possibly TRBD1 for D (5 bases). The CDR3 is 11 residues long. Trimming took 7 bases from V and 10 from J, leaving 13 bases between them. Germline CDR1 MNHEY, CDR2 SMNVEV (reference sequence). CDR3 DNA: TGTGCCAGCACCTCTCAGGGTGGAGCTTTCTTT. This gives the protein CASTSQGGAFF.

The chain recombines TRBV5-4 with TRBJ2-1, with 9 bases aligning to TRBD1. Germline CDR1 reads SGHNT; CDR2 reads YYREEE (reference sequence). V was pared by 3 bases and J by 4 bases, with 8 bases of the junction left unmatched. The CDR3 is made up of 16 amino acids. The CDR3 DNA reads TGTGCCAGCAGCTCGCCGACAGGGGGGATATACAATGAGCAGTTCTTC. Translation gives CASSSPTGGIYNEQFF.

The CDR3 bases are TGTGCCAGTAGTAGAGCAGGGGGAAATATAAACACTGAAGCTTTCTTT. It translates to CASSRAGGNINTEAFF. The chain couples TRBV19 to TRBJ1-1; 7 positions match TRBD1. V lost 4 bases and J lost 2; bases outside the gene matches: 10. Per the germline V gene, CDR1 is LNHDA and CDR2 is SQIVND (reference sequence). This CDR3 spans 16 amino acids.